Listed below are T cell receptor beta chains from one sample, sequenced in a study of blood T cell repertoires in COVID-19. Sequenced by immunoSEQ multiplex PCR; TCRdb stores in-frame clones only, minus some. Of about 140,000 clones listed, approximately 83% were seen once; the top ten hold 1.6%. What was sequenced was peripheral blood. Receptor source: a human donor in a cohort sampled during active COVID-19. Each CDR3 is given with its conserved first and last residue. The D gene is left open where the match is weak.

cdr3_aa cdr3_nt d_call j_call v_call
CASSERRLAGETQYF TGTGCCAGCAGTGAAAGAAGGCTAGCCGGAGAGACCCAGTACTTC NA TRBJ2-5 TRBV6-1
CASSEKGGTDTQYF TGTGCCAGCAGCGAAAAGGGGGGCACAGATACGCAGTATTTT NA TRBJ2-3 TRBV5-8
CASSLPSTGAEAFF TGTGCCAGCAGCCTACCTTCGACAGGCGCTGAAGCTTTCTTT NA TRBJ1-1 TRBV5-8
CASSIGLGGRRNEQFF TGCGCCAGCAGCATTGGACTAGGAGGTAGAAGAAATGAGCAGTTCTTC TRBD2 TRBJ2-1 TRBV5-1
CASSPSQGQTYNEQFF TGTGCCAGCAGTCCATCACAGGGACAGACCTACAATGAGCAGTTCTTC TRBD1 TRBJ2-1 TRBV27
CASRLAGGSTDTQYF TGTGCCAGCAGATTAGCGGGAGGGAGCACAGATACGCAGTATTTT TRBD2 TRBJ2-3 TRBV11-2
CASSTDRGNTEAFF TGTGCCAGCAGCACCGACAGGGGAAACACTGAAGCTTTCTTT TRBD1 TRBJ1-1 TRBV7-9
CSVAREGEQYF TGCAGTGTTGCCCGGGAGGGCGAGCAGTACTTC TRBD2 TRBJ2-7 TRBV20-1
CASSPGQNSNQPQHF TGTGCCAGCAGCCCGGGACAGAATAGCAATCAGCCCCAGCATTTT TRBD1 TRBJ1-5 TRBV28
CASSQDPSGNTIYF TGTGCCAGCAGCCAAGATCCATCTGGAAACACCATATATTTT NA TRBJ1-3 TRBV3-1/TRBV3-2
CASKVWGRGEGQPQHF TGTGCCAGCAAGGTTTGGGGAAGAGGGGAGGGGCAGCCCCAGCATTTT NA TRBJ1-5 TRBV27
CASSPRGSNAEQFF TGTGCCAGCAGCCCTCGAGGAAGTAACGCTGAGCAGTTCTTC NA TRBJ2-1 TRBV11-3
CASSHPPGGVVNEQFF TGCGCCAGCAGCCACCCCCCGGGGGGTGTAGTCAATGAGCAGTTCTTC TRBD2 TRBJ2-1 TRBV4-1
CASYPGGPAKNIQYF TGCGCCAGCTACCCGGGGGGCCCAGCCAAAAACATTCAGTACTTC NA TRBJ2-4 TRBV5-1
CASTYVGQPQHF TGTGCCAGTACATATGTCGGTCAGCCCCAGCATTTT NA TRBJ1-5 TRBV19
CASSLDPSGRGDEQFF TGTGCCAGCAGCTTGGACCCTAGCGGGAGGGGAGATGAGCAGTTCTTC TRBD2 TRBJ2-1 TRBV5-5
CASSRGHESYNEQFF TGTGCTAGCAGCCGAGGCCATGAGAGCTACAATGAGCAGTTCTTC NA TRBJ2-1 TRBV7-7
CASSPRTGLSPGELFF TGTGCCAGCAGCCCTCGGACAGGGTTGAGTCCCGGGGAGCTGTTTTTT TRBD1 TRBJ2-2 TRBV7-9
CASSPGASYNEQFF TGTGCCAGCAGCCCTGGAGCCTCCTACAATGAGCAGTTCTTC NA TRBJ2-1 TRBV7-3
CASSIDPAGGNTEAFF TGTGCCAGTAGTATAGATCCGGCGGGGGGGAACACTGAAGCTTTCTTT NA TRBJ1-1 TRBV19